The source of this T cell receptor beta chain is a study of cytomegalovirus exposure and HLA in healthy donors. Study as a whole: Around 80 million unique TCRs from HLA-typed donors were held in an early data release.

Study outcomes and limitations: Per published accounts, TCR beta sequences correctly predicted the HLA-A and HLA-B alleles of most subjects. Researchers reported that a few CMV-associated chains were confirmed in vitro as CMV antigen-specific. Follow-up analysis later connected one missense variant in DCLRE1C with trimming of TCR beta V- and J-genes.

About this clone: Its antigen is as yet unknown.

Trimming took 0 bases from V and 8 from J, leaving 20 bases between them. This CDR3 is 16 amino acids long. From germline, CDR1 is SGHNT and CDR2 YYREEE (reference sequence). With 60 Vbeta and 13 Jbeta primers, the PCR was carried out. Generated by immunoSEQ multiplex PCR, the TCRdb table keeps only in-frame clones and is missing some. The sample has approximately 130,000 clones; roughly 80% are singletons. The sequencing sample was made of PBMCs. The source of this sequence is a woman between 40 and 55 years old in good health and CMV-seronegative. The chain has TRBV5-4 and TRBJ1-2, with a weak D call TRBD1 (6 bases). The CDR3 reads CASSLGGLTNYEGYTF. The DNA of the CDR3 is TGTGCCAGCAGCTTGGGGGGGCTGACAAACTATGAGGGCTACACCTTC.